The TCR beta chain described here comes from a study of shared clonotypes between healthy human individuals. On the study more broadly: The donor group consisted of two women and a few men, aged 18 to 49. Notes on the study in general: Compared with memory subsets, naive subsets generally had larger estimated richness.

Each of the donors was a healthy adult who was HIV-negative and had not had a recent acute infection or vaccination. The CDR3 runs 12 residues. Trimming took 2 bases from V and 4 from J, leaving 6 bases between them. Germline-derived CDR1 and CDR2 are MDHEN and SYDVKM. As to this clone: Its antigen is not identified.

Each PCR replicate from the sorted subsets contained around 0.2 ug DNA, which is roughly 33,000 T cell genomes. Libraries were prepared by immunoSEQ multiplex PCR; TCRdb keeps only in-frame clonotypes and omits some of them. Of hundreds of thousands of clones listed, 72% were seen once; the top ten hold approximately 1.8%. The sequence came from a woman in her 30s in good health. The V and J genes are TRBV28 and TRBJ2-7, with unresolved D. Sequenced: memory CD4+ T cells sorted from blood. Subset of the sample: CD45RA-negative fraction. The CDR3 DNA follows: TGTGCCAGCAGTTTAAGATCTTACGAGCAGTACTTC. Translating it yields CASSLRSYEQYF.